This TCR beta chain was sequenced during a study of blood T cell repertoires in COVID-19. Profiled with immunoSEQ multiplex PCR; TCRdb holds only in-frame clones, not every one. This sample has roughly 4,900 clones, with roughly 67% found just once. Germline-derived CDR1 and CDR2 are SNHLY and FYNNEI. The ends lost 2 bases at V and 9 bases at J; junction bases unmatched: 12. This CDR3 is built from 15 residues. This TCR derives from a human donor in a cohort sampled during active COVID-19. Sample: peripheral blood. The V gene is TRBV2, the J gene TRBJ2-7, with 8 bases identical to TRBD1. Written as DNA, the CDR3 is TGTGCCAGCAGTGAATCCTGGACAGGGACCCCGTCGCAGTACTTC. Translation gives CASSESWTGTPSQYF.